This entry is about one T cell receptor (beta chain). This entry comes from a study of diagnostic markers for celiac disease. One entry per CDR3 protein, without DNA, is what TCRdb gives after re-calling the reads. Its table lists around 7,500 distinct CDR3 sequences. The germline gives CDR1 LGHDT, CDR2 YNNKEL (reference sequence). This CDR3 is 16 amino acids long. The TCR originated in a human donor. This table probably holds off-target reads from a library built for another chain. Sequenced input: either unsorted cells or a sorted T cell fraction (not recorded which). This rearrangement joins TRBV3-1 to TRBJ2-1; the TCRdb D gene call, TRBD2, has no DNA to confirm it. The CDR3 sequence: CASSQGLAGGYNEQFF.